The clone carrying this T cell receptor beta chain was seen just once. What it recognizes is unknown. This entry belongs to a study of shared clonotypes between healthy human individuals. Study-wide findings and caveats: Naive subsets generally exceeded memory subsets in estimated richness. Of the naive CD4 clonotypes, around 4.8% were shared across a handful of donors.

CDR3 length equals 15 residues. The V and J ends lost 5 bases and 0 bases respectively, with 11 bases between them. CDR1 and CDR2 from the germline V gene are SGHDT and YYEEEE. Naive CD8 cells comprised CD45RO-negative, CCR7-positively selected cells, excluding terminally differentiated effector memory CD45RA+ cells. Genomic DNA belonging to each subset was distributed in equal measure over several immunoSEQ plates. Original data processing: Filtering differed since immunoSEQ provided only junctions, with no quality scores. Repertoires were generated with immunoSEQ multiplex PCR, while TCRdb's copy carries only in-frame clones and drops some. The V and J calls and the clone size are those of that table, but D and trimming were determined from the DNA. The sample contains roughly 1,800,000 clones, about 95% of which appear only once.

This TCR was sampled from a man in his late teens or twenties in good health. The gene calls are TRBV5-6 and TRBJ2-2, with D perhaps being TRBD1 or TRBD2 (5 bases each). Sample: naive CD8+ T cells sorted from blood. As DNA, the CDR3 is TGTGCCAGCAGTCCGGGGCAGGCGAACACCGGGGAGCTGTTTTTT. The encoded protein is CASSPGQANTGELFF.